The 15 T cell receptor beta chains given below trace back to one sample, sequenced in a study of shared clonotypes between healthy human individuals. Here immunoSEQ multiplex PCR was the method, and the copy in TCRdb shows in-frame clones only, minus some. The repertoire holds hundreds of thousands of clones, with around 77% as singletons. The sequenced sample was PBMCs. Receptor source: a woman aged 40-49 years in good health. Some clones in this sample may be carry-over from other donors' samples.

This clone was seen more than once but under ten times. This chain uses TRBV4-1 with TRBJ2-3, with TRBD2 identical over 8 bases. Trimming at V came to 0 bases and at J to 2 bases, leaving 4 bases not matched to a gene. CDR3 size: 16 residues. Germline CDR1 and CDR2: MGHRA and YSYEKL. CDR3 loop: CASSQDFSGATDTQYF. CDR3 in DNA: TGCGCCAGCAGCCAAGACTTTAGCGGGGCCACAGATACGCAGTATTTT.

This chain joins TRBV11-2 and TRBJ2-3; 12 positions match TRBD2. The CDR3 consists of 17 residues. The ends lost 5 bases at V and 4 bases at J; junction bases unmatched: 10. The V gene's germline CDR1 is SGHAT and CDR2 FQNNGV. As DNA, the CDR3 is TGTGCCAGCAGCCTCCTGACTAGCGGGAGTATCTCAGATACGCAGTATTTT. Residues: CASSLLTSGSISDTQYF.

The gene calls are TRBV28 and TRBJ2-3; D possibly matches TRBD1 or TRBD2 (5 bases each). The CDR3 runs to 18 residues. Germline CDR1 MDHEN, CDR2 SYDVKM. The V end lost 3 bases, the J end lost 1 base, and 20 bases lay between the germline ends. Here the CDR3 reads CASSLIPTGGPRTDTQYF. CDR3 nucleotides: TGTGCCAGCAGTTTGATCCCCACTGGGGGACCCCGCACAGATACGCAGTATTTT. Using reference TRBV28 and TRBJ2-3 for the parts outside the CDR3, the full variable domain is DVKVTQSSRYLVKRTGEKVFLECVQDMDHENMFWYRQDPGLGLRLIYFSYDVKMKEKGDIPEGYSVSREKKERFSLILESASTNQTSMYLCASSLIPTGGPRTDTQYFGPGTRLTVL.

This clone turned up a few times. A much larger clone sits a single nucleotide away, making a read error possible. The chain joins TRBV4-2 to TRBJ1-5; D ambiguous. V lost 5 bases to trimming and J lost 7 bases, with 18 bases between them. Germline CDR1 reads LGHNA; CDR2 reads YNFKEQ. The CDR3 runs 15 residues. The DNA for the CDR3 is TGTGCCAGCAGCTATAACGGGGAGGGTGGACAGCCCCAGCATTTT. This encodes CASSYNGEGGQPQHF.

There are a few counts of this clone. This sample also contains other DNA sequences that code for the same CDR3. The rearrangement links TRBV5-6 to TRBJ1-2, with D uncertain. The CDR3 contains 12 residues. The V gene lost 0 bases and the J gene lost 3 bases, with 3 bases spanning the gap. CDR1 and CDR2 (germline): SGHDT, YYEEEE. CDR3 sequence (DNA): TGTGCCAGCAGCTTGGGGGACTATGGCTACACCTTC. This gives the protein CASSLGDYGYTF. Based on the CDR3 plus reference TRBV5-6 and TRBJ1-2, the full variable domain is DAGVTQSPTHLIKTRGQQVTLRCSPKSGHDTVSWYQQALGQGPQFIFQYYEEEERQRGNFPDRFSGHQFPNYSSELNVNALLLGDSALYLCASSLGDYGYTFGSGTRLTVV.

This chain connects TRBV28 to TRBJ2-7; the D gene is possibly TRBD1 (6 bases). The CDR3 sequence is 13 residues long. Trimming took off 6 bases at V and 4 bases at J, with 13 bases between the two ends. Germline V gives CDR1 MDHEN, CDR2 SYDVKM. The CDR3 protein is CASRPGHSYEQYF. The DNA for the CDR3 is TGTGCCAGCAGACCGGGACACTCATACGAGCAGTACTTC.

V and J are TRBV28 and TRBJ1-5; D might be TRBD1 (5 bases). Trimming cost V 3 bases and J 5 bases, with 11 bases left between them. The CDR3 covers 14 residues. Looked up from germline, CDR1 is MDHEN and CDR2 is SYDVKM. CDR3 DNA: TGTGCCAGCAGTTTGGGGGGAGATCATCAGCCCCAGCATTTT. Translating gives CASSLGGDHQPQHF.

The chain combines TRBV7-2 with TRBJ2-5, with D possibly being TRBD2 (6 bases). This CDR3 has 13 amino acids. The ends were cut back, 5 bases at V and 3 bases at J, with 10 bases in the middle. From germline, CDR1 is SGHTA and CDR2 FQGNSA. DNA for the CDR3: TGTGCCAGCAGCGCCGGGGGAGAAGAGACCCAGTACTTC. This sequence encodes CASSAGGEETQYF.

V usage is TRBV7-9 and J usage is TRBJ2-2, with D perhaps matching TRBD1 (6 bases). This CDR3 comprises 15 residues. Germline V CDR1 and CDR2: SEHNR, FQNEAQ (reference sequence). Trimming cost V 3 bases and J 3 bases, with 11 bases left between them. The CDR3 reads CASSLLQGHTGELFF. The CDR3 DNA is TGTGCCAGCAGCTTGCTTCAGGGGCACACCGGGGAGCTGTTTTTT.

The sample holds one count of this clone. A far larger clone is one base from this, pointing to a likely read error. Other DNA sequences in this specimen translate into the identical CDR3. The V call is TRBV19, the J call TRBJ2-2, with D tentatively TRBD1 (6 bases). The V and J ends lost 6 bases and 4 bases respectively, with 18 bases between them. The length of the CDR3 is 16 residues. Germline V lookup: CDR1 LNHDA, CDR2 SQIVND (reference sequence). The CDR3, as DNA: TGTGCCAGTAGCACCCCGGGACATGTCGGCACCGGGGAGCTGTTTTTT. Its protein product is CASSTPGHVGTGELFF.

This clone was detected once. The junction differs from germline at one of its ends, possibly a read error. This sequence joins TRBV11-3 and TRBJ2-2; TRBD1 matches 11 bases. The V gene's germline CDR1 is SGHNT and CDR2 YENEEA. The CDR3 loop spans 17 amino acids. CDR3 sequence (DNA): TGTGCCAGCAGCCTAGAGTGGGACAGGGGGACCACCGGGGAGCTGTTTTTT. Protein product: CASSLEWDRGTTGELFF. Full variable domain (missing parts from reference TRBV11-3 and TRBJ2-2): EAGVVQSPRYKIIEKKQPVAFWCNPISGHNTLYWYLQNLGQGPELLIRYENEEAVDDSQLPKDRFSAERLKGVDSTLKIQPAELGDSAVYLCASSLEWDRGTTGELFFGEGSRLTVL.

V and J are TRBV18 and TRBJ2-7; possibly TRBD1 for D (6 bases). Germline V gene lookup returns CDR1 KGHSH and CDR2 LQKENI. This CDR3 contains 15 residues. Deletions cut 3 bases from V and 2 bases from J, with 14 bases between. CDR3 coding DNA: TGTGCCAGCTCACCGGTACAGGGTAAAACCTACGAGCAGTACTTC. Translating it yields CASSPVQGKTYEQYF.

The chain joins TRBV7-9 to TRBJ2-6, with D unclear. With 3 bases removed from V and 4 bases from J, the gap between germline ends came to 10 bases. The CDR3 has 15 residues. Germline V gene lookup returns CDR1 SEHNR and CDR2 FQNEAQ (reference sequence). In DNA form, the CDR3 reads TGTGCCAGCAGCTTGATGGGTAGGGGGGCCAACGTCCTGACTTTC. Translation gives CASSLMGRGANVLTF. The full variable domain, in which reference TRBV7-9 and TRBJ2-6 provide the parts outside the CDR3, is DTGVSQNPRHKITKRGQNVTFRCDPISEHNRLYWYRQTLGQGPEFLTYFQNEAQLEKSRLLSDRFSAERPKGSFSTLEIQRTEQGDSAMYLCASSLMGRGANVLTFGAGSRLTVL.

The CDR3 here is CASSQGGGSSYTQYF. Here the CDR3 DNA reads TGCGCCAGCAGCCAAGGGGGCGGGAGTTCCTATACGCAGTATTTT. V and J are TRBV4-3 and TRBJ2-3, with 7 bases matching TRBD2. The CDR3 is made up of 15 amino acids. CDR1 is LGHNA and CDR2 is YSLEER in the germline V gene. With 1 base clipped from V and 7 bases from J, the junction kept 8 bases outside the gene matches.

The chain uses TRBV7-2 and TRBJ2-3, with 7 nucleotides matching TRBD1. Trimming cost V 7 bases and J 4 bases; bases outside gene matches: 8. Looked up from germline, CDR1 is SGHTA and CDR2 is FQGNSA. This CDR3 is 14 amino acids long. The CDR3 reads CASTAQGRADTQYF. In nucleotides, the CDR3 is TGTGCCAGCACCGCACAGGGGAGAGCAGATACGCAGTATTTT.